This TCR beta chain was identified in a study of human CD4 T cells and Enterobacteriaceae. The study's findings and limits: Ex vivo clonotype reactivity was inferred only by sequence matching.

All CD4+ cells other than CD45RA+CCR7+CD95- naive cells were sorted as memory, over 98% pure. Swiss blood donation centers supplied the healthy donor blood. CD4 and CD14 magnetic microbeads positively selected total CD4+ T cells and monocytes. Sorting first excluded CD8+, CD14+, CD16+, CD56+, CD19+ and CD25-bright cells. In its sample, this clone was seen a few times. As yet, its antigen is unknown. The V gene end was trimmed by 6 bases and the J gene end by 4 bases; junction bases not matched to a gene: 8. CDR1 and CDR2 (germline): SGHTA, FQGNSA. This CDR3 is 15 amino acids long. Only in-frame clones appear in the TCRdb table, and some are missing; sequencing was by immunoSEQ multiplex PCR. The repertoire consists of 27,000 or so clones, with approximately 84% occurring once and the leading ten covering 1.7%.

The chain combines TRBV7-2 with TRBJ2-1; 8 nucleotides line up with TRBD1. Sequencing was carried out using memory CD4+ T cells from blood. The TCR sequence derives from a human donor in good health. The CDR3 nucleotides read TGTGCCAGCAGGGGCTCGGGACAGGTGTACAATGAGCAGTTCTTC. This sequence encodes CASRGSGQVYNEQFF.